These 9 T cell receptor beta chains were all obtained from the same sample, sequenced in a study of neurological immune-mediated disorders. The sample's time point: longitudinal time-point 2. MiXCR, applied by TCRdb to the 5' RACE reads, yields one record per CDR3 protein. Of about 80,000 distinct CDR3 sequences detected, over 4.5% appear once; the ten largest clones hold roughly 7.3%. Sample: PBMCs. The receptor source for this set is a woman aged 60-70 years with multiple sclerosis.

In its sample, this clonotype was seen many times. The V gene is TRBV27, the J gene TRBJ2-2; 12 nucleotides align to TRBD2. The CDR3 extends over 17 amino acids. Germline assignment: CDR1 MNHEY and CDR2 SMNVEV (reference sequence). V shed 3 bases and J 2 bases; nucleotides not matched to a gene: 4. This CDR3 reads CASSFPSGGGNTGELFF. The CDR3 bases are TGTGCCAGCAGTTTTCCTAGCGGGGGGGGAAACACCGGGGAGCTGTTTTTT.

The table lists this clonotype with many counts. This sequence joins TRBV5-1 and TRBJ2-7; D perhaps matches TRBD2 (6 bases). With 0 bases removed from V and 4 bases from J, the gap between germline ends came to 23 bases. The CDR3 covers 18 residues. The germline gives CDR1 SGHRS, CDR2 YFSETQ. CDR3 region: CASSLAGGFDGIVYEQYF. DNA for the CDR3: TGCGCCAGCAGCTTGGCCGGAGGGTTTGACGGTATTGTGTACGAGCAGTACTTC.

In its sample, this clonotype was seen many times. The rearrangement links TRBV5-1 to TRBJ2-5; D gene uncertain. Per the germline V gene, CDR1 is SGHRS and CDR2 is YFSETQ. Trimming took 0 bases from V and 7 from J, leaving 19 bases between them. The CDR3 is made up of 16 amino acids. CDR3 residues: CASSLGRVSTELTQYF. CDR3 coding DNA: TGCGCCAGCAGCTTGGGTAGGGTGTCGACGGAGCTGACCCAGTACTTC.

This clonotype has a count of ten or more. The gene calls are TRBV7-9 and TRBJ2-7; TRBD2 is a possible D gene (5 bases). This CDR3 has 13 amino acids. The germline gives CDR1 SEHNR, CDR2 FQNEAQ (reference sequence). Trimming took off 3 bases at V and 7 bases at J, with 13 bases between the two ends. The CDR3 here is CASSFFREEEQYF. The CDR3 DNA sequence: TGTGCCAGCAGCTTTTTCCGGGAAGAGGAGCAGTACTTC. The full variable domain, its missing parts supplied by reference TRBV7-9 and TRBJ2-7, is DTGVSQNPRHKITKRGQNVTFRCDPISEHNRLYWYRQTLGQGPEFLTYFQNEAQLEKSRLLSDRFSAERPKGSFSTLEIQRTEQGDSAMYLCASSFFREEEQYFGPGTRLTVT.

Many counts were recorded for this clonotype. The chain links TRBV4-1 to TRBJ1-2; TRBD1 might be the D (5 bases). The CDR3 sequence is 14 residues long. Trimming left V 8 bases short and J 4 bases short, with 17 bases between. Germline CDR1 MGHRA, CDR2 YSYEKL. This chain's CDR3 is CASSQQGAVYGYTF. The CDR3 nucleotides are TGCGCCAGCTCCCAGCAGGGCGCCGTCTATGGCTACACCTTC.

Ten or more counts support this clonotype. The chain is built from TRBV20-1 and TRBJ2-7; possibly TRBD1 or TRBD2 for D (5 bases each). V lost 6 bases to trimming and J lost 0 bases, with 15 bases between them. CDR1 is DFQATT and CDR2 is SNEGSKA in the germline V gene (reference sequence). The CDR3 has 14 residues. CDR3 loop: CSAQGPRGSYEQYF. CDR3 nucleotide sequence: TGCAGTGCCCAGGGACCACGGGGCTCCTACGAGCAGTACTTC.

There are many counts of this clonotype. J is TRBJ1-4 and V is TRBV20-1; no reliable D call. CDR3 length equals 12 residues. V gave up 4 bases and J gave up 5 bases, with 8 bases separating them. CDR1 DFQATT and CDR2 SNEGSKA come from the germline V gene (reference sequence). CDR3 nucleotides: TGCAGTGCTAAACAGAAAAATGAAAAACTGTTTTTT. Amino acid sequence: CSAKQKNEKLFF.

This clonotype appeared many times. The genes are TRBV5-1 and TRBJ1-6; D perhaps matches TRBD1 (5 bases). Germline-derived CDR1 and CDR2 are SGHRS and YFSETQ. The CDR3 loop spans 15 amino acids. V was shortened by 4 bases and J by 8 bases, with 16 bases between the two germline ends. CDR3 amino acids: CASSLGTQRYSPLHF. CDR3 DNA sequence: TGCGCCAGCAGCCTCGGGACTCAGAGGTATTCACCCCTCCACTTT.

This clonotype was seen ten or more times. The chain employs TRBV4-1 and TRBJ2-7, with TRBD1 matching 11 bases. Germline loops: CDR1 MGHRA, CDR2 YSYEKL. V lost 3 bases, J lost 3 bases, and 7 bases stayed unmatched. The CDR3 runs to 16 residues. The CDR3 region has the DNA TGCGCCAGCAGCCACCCTTCCGGGACAGGGGGCTACGAGCAGTACTTC. Its translation: CASSHPSGTGGYEQYF.